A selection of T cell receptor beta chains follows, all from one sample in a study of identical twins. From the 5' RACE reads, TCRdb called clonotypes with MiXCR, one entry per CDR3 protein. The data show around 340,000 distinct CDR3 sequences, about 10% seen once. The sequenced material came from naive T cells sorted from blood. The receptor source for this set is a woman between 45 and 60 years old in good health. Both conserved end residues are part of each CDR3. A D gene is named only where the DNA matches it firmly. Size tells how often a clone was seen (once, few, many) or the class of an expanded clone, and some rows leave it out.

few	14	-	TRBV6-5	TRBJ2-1	TGTGCCAGCAGAGATACGGTCGCTAGCAATGAGCAGTTCTTC	CASRDTVASNEQFF
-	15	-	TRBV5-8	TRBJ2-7	TGTGCCAGCAGCTCTTACCGGGACGGAGACTACGAGCAGTACTTC	CASSSYRDGDYEQYF
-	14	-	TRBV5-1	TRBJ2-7	TGCGCCAGCAGCTTGGGAGGTGGGTACTACGAGCAGTACTTC	CASSLGGGYYEQYF
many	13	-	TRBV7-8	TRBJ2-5	TGTGCCAGCAACCCAACCTCGGGAGAGACCCAGTACTTC	CASNPTSGETQYF
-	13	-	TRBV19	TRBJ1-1	TGTGCCAGTAGTATCGAAGGGATACGCGAAGCTTTCTTT	CASSIEGIREAFF
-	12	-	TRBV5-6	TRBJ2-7	TGTGCCAGCAGCTGGGATGACAGAGGGCAGTACTTC	CASSWDDRGQYF
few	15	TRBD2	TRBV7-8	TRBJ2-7	TGTGCCAGCAGCTGGGGGGGGGACGACCCCTACGAGCAGTACTTC	CASSWGGDDPYEQYF
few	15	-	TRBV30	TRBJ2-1	TGTGCCTGGAGTTCCACAGACTTCTCCTACAATGAGCAGTTCTTC	CAWSSTDFSYNEQFF
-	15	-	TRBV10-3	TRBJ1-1	TGTGCCATCAGTTCTGGCGCAGGAGCCAACACTGAAGCTTTCTTT	CAISSGAGANTEAFF
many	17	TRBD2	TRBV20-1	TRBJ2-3	TGCAGTGCTAGACTAGCGGGAGGGCTGATCAGCACAGATACGCAGTATTTT	CSARLAGGLISTDTQYF
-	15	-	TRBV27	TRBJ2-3	TGTGCCACCGAGAGGACTCACTCTACCGGAGATACGCAGTATTTT	CATERTHSTGDTQYF
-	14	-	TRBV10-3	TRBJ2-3	TGTGCCATCAGTGACCGACCAACCACAGATACGCAGTATTTT	CAISDRPTTDTQYF
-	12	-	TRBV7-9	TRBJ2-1	TGTGCCAGCAGCCGAAGAACAGGAGTGCAGTTCTTC	CASSRRTGVQFF
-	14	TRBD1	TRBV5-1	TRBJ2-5	TGCGCCAGCAGCCATACGACAGGGGAAGAGACCCAGTACTTC	CASSHTTGEETQYF
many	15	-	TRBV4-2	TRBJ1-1	TGTGCCAGCAGCCAAGAGGGGGCCGGGAACACTGAAGCTTTCTTT	CASSQEGAGNTEAFF
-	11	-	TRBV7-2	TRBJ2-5	TGTGCCAGCAGCGAGGGGGGGGCCCAGTACTTC	CASSEGGAQYF
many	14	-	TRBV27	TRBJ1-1	TGTGCCAGCAGTTTAGAGGGAAGGCTCACTGAAGCTTTCTTT	CASSLEGRLTEAFF
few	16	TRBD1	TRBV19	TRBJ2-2	TGTGCCAGTACCTGGTGGGGGACAGGGAGGAACGGGGAGCTGTTTTTT	CASTWWGTGRNGELFF
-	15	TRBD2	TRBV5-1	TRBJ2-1	TGCGCCAGCAGCAGCACGGGGACTAGGAACAATGAGCAGTTCTTC	CASSSTGTRNNEQFF
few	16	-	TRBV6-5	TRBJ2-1	TGTGCCAGCAGTCGGAGATTTTTAGACAGGAGGGATGAGCAGTTCTTC	CASSRRFLDRRDEQFF
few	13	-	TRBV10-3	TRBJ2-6	TGTGCCATCACCAATTCCGGGGCCAACGTCCTGACTTTC	CAITNSGANVLTF
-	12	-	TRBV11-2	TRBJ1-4	TGTGCCAGCAGCTTACATCCGCCGGGCCTGTTTTTT	CASSLHPPGLFF
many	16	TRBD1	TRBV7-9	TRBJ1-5	TGTGCCAGCAGCTTAGTGGGACAGGGGTTCAATCAGCCCCAGCATTTT	CASSLVGQGFNQPQHF
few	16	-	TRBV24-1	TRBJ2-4	TGTGCCACCAGTGACGCCACCGGGGGAGCCAAAAACATTCAGTACTTC	CATSDATGGAKNIQYF
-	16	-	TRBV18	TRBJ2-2	TGTGCCAGCTCACCACCGGAACGGGGAAGGGCCGGGGAGCTGTTTTTT	CASSPPERGRAGELFF
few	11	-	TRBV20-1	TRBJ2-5	TGCAGTGCTAAGTTAGGCGAGACCCAGTACTTC	CSAKLGETQYF